A selection of T cell receptor beta chains follows, all from one sample in a study of CD8 T cells in ankylosing spondylitis. TCRdb re-analysed the 5' RACE reads in MiXCR, keeping a single row per CDR3 protein. The profile shows about 800,000 distinct CDR3 sequences, about an eighth of them singletons. The sequencing input was blood, either unsorted or a sorted T cell fraction (not recorded which). Receptors originate from a male donor with ankylosing spondylitis. CDR3s include the opening cysteine and the closing phenylalanine or tryptophan. Fields, in order: D gene, CDR3 length, J gene, V gene, clone size, CDR3 DNA, CDR3 protein. A D gene is named only where the DNA matches it firmly. Size is omitted from some rows. Given values are once, few, many or a class for expanded clones.

d_gene: TRBD2; len: 17; j_gene: TRBJ2-3; v_gene: TRBV5-1; abundance: -; CDR3nt: TGCGCCAGCAGCGCTGAGGGACTAGCGGGTAGCACAGATACGCAGTATTTT; CDR3aa: CASSAEGLAGSTDTQYF
d_gene: -; len: 17; j_gene: TRBJ1-1; v_gene: TRBV4-3; abundance: many; CDR3nt: TGCGCCAGCAGCCCAAAGATGAGCGGGGCCGGCGGCACTGAAGCTTTCTTT; CDR3aa: CASSPKMSGAGGTEAFF
d_gene: TRBD2; len: 15; j_gene: TRBJ2-1; v_gene: TRBV6-2/TRBV6-3; abundance: few; CDR3nt: TGTGCCAGCAGTTACGCGGGAGGTGCCTACAATGAGCAGTTCTTC; CDR3aa: CASSYAGGAYNEQFF
d_gene: -; len: 11; j_gene: TRBJ2-1; v_gene: TRBV20-1; abundance: many; CDR3nt: TGCAGTGTGGGGGGCTACAATGAGCAGTTCTTC; CDR3aa: CSVGGYNEQFF
d_gene: -; len: 15; j_gene: TRBJ1-6; v_gene: TRBV6-1; abundance: few; CDR3nt: TGTGCCAGCAGTGACAGTCCTAAGGGAAATTCACCCCTCCACTTT; CDR3aa: CASSDSPKGNSPLHF
d_gene: -; len: 14; j_gene: TRBJ2-2; v_gene: TRBV7-2; abundance: -; CDR3nt: TGTGCCAGCAGCTTAGAGCCTTTCACCGGGGAGCTGTTTTTT; CDR3aa: CASSLEPFTGELFF
d_gene: -; len: 15; j_gene: TRBJ1-1; v_gene: TRBV6-1; abundance: few; CDR3nt: TGTGCCAGCAGCGACACTTCCGTAATGAACACTGAAGCTTTCTTT; CDR3aa: CASSDTSVMNTEAFF
d_gene: -; len: 14; j_gene: TRBJ1-2; v_gene: TRBV9; abundance: few; CDR3nt: TGTGCCAGCAGCCCTCAGTGGGGAATCTATGGCTACACCTTC; CDR3aa: CASSPQWGIYGYTF
d_gene: -; len: 16; j_gene: TRBJ2-4; v_gene: TRBV6-2/TRBV6-3; abundance: few; CDR3nt: TGTGCCAGCACAGTGGGGAGGATCCTAGCCAAAAACATTCAGTACTTC; CDR3aa: CASTVGRILAKNIQYF
d_gene: -; len: 13; j_gene: TRBJ1-1; v_gene: TRBV19; abundance: -; CDR3nt: TGTGCCAGTAGTTCAGTGACAGGAAGTGAAGCTTTCTTT; CDR3aa: CASSSVTGSEAFF
d_gene: TRBD1; len: 16; j_gene: TRBJ1-2; v_gene: TRBV20-1; abundance: -; CDR3nt: TGCAGTGCCTCGTCTCCGGACAGGGGGCTAGTTGGTGGCTACACCTTC; CDR3aa: CSASSPDRGLVGGYTF
d_gene: TRBD2; len: 14; j_gene: TRBJ2-7; v_gene: TRBV27; abundance: few; CDR3nt: TGTGCCAGCAGTTCCCACGGACTAGCGGGGGAGCAGTACTTC; CDR3aa: CASSSHGLAGEQYF
d_gene: -; len: 16; j_gene: TRBJ2-1; v_gene: TRBV5-1; abundance: -; CDR3nt: TGCGCCAGCAGCTCTCGAGGGCGGACGGGGATCAATGAGCAGTTCTTC; CDR3aa: CASSSRGRTGINEQFF
d_gene: TRBD1; len: 16; j_gene: TRBJ2-5; v_gene: TRBV5-1; abundance: few; CDR3nt: TGCGCCAGCAGCCCACCTACAGGGGGCCTTCAAGAGACCCAGTACTTC; CDR3aa: CASSPPTGGLQETQYF
d_gene: -; len: 13; j_gene: TRBJ1-1; v_gene: TRBV19; abundance: -; CDR3nt: TGTGCCAGTAGTGTCCCGCGGACGGAGGAAGCTTTCTTT; CDR3aa: CASSVPRTEEAFF
d_gene: -; len: 17; j_gene: TRBJ1-2; v_gene: TRBV6-5; abundance: many; CDR3nt: TGTGCCAGCAGTTATTCGGGATGGGGGGTTTTCGACTATGGCTACACCTTC; CDR3aa: CASSYSGWGVFDYGYTF
d_gene: TRBD2; len: 16; j_gene: TRBJ2-5; v_gene: TRBV10-3; abundance: -; CDR3nt: TGTGCCATCAGTGATCTAGCGCGGGGGAGCCAAGAGACCCAGTACTTC; CDR3aa: CAISDLARGSQETQYF
d_gene: TRBD1; len: 14; j_gene: TRBJ1-1; v_gene: TRBV10-3; abundance: few; CDR3nt: TGTGCCATCAGGGACAGGGGCCTGAACACTGAAGCTTTCTTT; CDR3aa: CAIRDRGLNTEAFF
d_gene: -; len: 14; j_gene: TRBJ1-2; v_gene: TRBV6-5; abundance: few; CDR3nt: TGTGCCAGCAGTTACTTCGACGGTAACTATGGCTACACCTTC; CDR3aa: CASSYFDGNYGYTF
d_gene: -; len: 12; j_gene: TRBJ2-7; v_gene: TRBV20-1; abundance: -; CDR3nt: TGCAGTGCTCCCTCCAATACCTACGAGCAGTACTTC; CDR3aa: CSAPSNTYEQYF
d_gene: -; len: 15; j_gene: TRBJ1-1; v_gene: TRBV20-1; abundance: many; CDR3nt: TGCAGTGCTAGAGTTCCGGGGACCCTGGGCACTGAAGCTTTCTTT; CDR3aa: CSARVPGTLGTEAFF
d_gene: TRBD1; len: 14; j_gene: TRBJ2-5; v_gene: TRBV11-3; abundance: -; CDR3nt: TGTGCCAGCAGCAAGCCGGGACAGCAAGAGACCCAGTACTTC; CDR3aa: CASSKPGQQETQYF
d_gene: -; len: 15; j_gene: TRBJ2-1; v_gene: TRBV9; abundance: -; CDR3nt: TGTGCCAGCAGCGTATGGGAAAGCAGCTACAATGAGCAGTTCTTC; CDR3aa: CASSVWESSYNEQFF
d_gene: -; len: 14; j_gene: TRBJ2-3; v_gene: TRBV4-3; abundance: many; CDR3nt: TGCGCCAGCAGCCAAGAACACAGCACAGATACGCAGTATTTT; CDR3aa: CASSQEHSTDTQYF
d_gene: TRBD1; len: 16; j_gene: TRBJ1-1; v_gene: TRBV28; abundance: few; CDR3nt: TGTGCCAGCAGTCTGACACAGGGGGCTGGGGACACTGAAGCTTTCTTT; CDR3aa: CASSLTQGAGDTEAFF
d_gene: -; len: 13; j_gene: TRBJ2-5; v_gene: TRBV6-4; abundance: -; CDR3nt: TGTGCCAGCAGTGTGGAGTTCCAAGAGACCCAGTACTTC; CDR3aa: CASSVEFQETQYF
d_gene: -; len: 14; j_gene: TRBJ1-3; v_gene: TRBV7-2; abundance: few; CDR3nt: TGTGCCAGCAGCTTTTGGGGGCTTGGAAACACCATATATTTT; CDR3aa: CASSFWGLGNTIYF
d_gene: TRBD1; len: 15; j_gene: TRBJ1-6; v_gene: TRBV10-3; abundance: many; CDR3nt: TGTGCCATTCGGTCGACAGGGGAGTATAATTCACCCCTCCACTTT; CDR3aa: CAIRSTGEYNSPLHF
d_gene: -; len: 16; j_gene: TRBJ2-1; v_gene: TRBV11-2; abundance: -; CDR3nt: TGTGCCAGCAGTTTTACCACGGGCGGGGTATCCAATGAGCAGTTCTTC; CDR3aa: CASSFTTGGVSNEQFF
d_gene: -; len: 14; j_gene: TRBJ2-1; v_gene: TRBV4-2; abundance: many; CDR3nt: TGTGCCAGCAGCCAGCCAACTAGGGGTGATGAGCAGTTCTTC; CDR3aa: CASSQPTRGDEQFF
d_gene: -; len: 12; j_gene: TRBJ2-7; v_gene: TRBV29-1; abundance: many; CDR3nt: TGCAGCGTCAACGAGGGTCGGGGGGAGCAGTACTTC; CDR3aa: CSVNEGRGEQYF
d_gene: TRBD2; len: 14; j_gene: TRBJ2-1; v_gene: TRBV20-1; abundance: -; CDR3nt: TGCAGTTCCCTGGGACTAGCGGCCTACAATGAGCAGTTCTTC; CDR3aa: CSSLGLAAYNEQFF
d_gene: -; len: 14; j_gene: TRBJ1-1; v_gene: TRBV12-3/TRBV12-4; abundance: many; CDR3nt: TGTGCCAGCAGTTTGGAGGCCTCGGGCACTGAAGCTTTCTTT; CDR3aa: CASSLEASGTEAFF
d_gene: -; len: 14; j_gene: TRBJ1-3; v_gene: TRBV5-1; abundance: -; CDR3nt: TGCGCCAGCAGCTTCGACAACTCTGGAAACACCATATATTTT; CDR3aa: CASSFDNSGNTIYF
d_gene: -; len: 13; j_gene: TRBJ2-3; v_gene: TRBV20-1; abundance: few; CDR3nt: TGCAGTGCTAGCGAGGGCAGCGCAGATACGCAGTATTTT; CDR3aa: CSASEGSADTQYF
d_gene: -; len: 15; j_gene: TRBJ1-2; v_gene: TRBV7-9; abundance: -; CDR3nt: TGTGCCAGCAGCCCCCGTCGACGGGCCCCGGATGGCTACACCTTC; CDR3aa: CASSPRRRAPDGYTF
d_gene: -; len: 19; j_gene: TRBJ2-3; v_gene: TRBV24-1; abundance: many; CDR3nt: TGTGCCACCAGTGATTCGAAGCCCGGACTAAGCGGAAGCACAGATACGCAGTATTTT; CDR3aa: CATSDSKPGLSGSTDTQYF
d_gene: -; len: 15; j_gene: TRBJ2-6; v_gene: TRBV28; abundance: -; CDR3nt: TGTGCCAGCAGTAGTGTCGGGGCTGGGGCCAACGTCCTGACTTTC; CDR3aa: CASSSVGAGANVLTF
d_gene: TRBD1; len: 16; j_gene: TRBJ1-2; v_gene: TRBV6-1; abundance: -; CDR3nt: TGTGCCAGCAGGAAAGGGGGACAGTCCTCGGTCTATGGCTACACCTTC; CDR3aa: CASRKGGQSSVYGYTF
d_gene: -; len: 16; j_gene: TRBJ2-4; v_gene: TRBV28; abundance: -; CDR3nt: TGTGCCAGCAGTTTATGGGCAGGGCTAGCCAAAAACATTCAGTACTTC; CDR3aa: CASSLWAGLAKNIQYF
d_gene: TRBD1; len: 16; j_gene: TRBJ2-3; v_gene: TRBV6-4; abundance: few; CDR3nt: TGTGCCAGCAGTTATACCGGGACAGGGGGCACAGATACGCAGTATTTT; CDR3aa: CASSYTGTGGTDTQYF
d_gene: TRBD2; len: 12; j_gene: TRBJ2-3; v_gene: TRBV20-1; abundance: few; CDR3nt: TGCAGTGCTGGACGGGGGGCAGATACGCAGTATTTT; CDR3aa: CSAGRGADTQYF